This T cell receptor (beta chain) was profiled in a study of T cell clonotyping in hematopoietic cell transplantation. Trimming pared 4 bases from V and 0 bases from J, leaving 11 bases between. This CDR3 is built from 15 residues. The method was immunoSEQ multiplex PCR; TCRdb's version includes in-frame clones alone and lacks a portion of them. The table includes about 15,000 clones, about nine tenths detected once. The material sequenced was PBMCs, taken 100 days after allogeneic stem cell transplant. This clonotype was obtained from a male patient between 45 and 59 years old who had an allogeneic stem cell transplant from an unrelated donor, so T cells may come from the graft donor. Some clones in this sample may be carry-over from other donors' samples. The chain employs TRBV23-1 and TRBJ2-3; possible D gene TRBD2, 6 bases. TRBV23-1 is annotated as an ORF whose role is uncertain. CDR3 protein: CASSRGGTSTDTQYF. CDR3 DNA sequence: TGCGCCAGCAGTCGTGGGGGGACTAGCACAGATACGCAGTATTTT.